This T cell receptor (beta chain) was retrieved from a study of blood T cell repertoires in COVID-19. Across the study: Acute and convalescent COVID-19 samples came from the United States, Italy and Spain. Sample material is recorded as cDNA or gDNA derived from T cells, B-cell-depleted T cells, or PBMCs.

How the authors handled the data: Estimation of nucleated cell counts relied on the amplification of reference gene primers. Using immunoSEQ multiplex PCR, the repertoire was profiled, and TCRdb retains in-frame clones only, with some absent. Clone size and V and J calls were adopted from that table, with D and trimming inferred from the DNA. This table holds roughly 66,000 clones, 91% found once. The V gene lost 0 bases and the J gene lost 8 bases, with 12 bases spanning the gap. Germline CDR1 SGHTS, CDR2 YDEGEE. There are 14 residues in the CDR3. Material: peripheral blood. This clonotype originated in a human donor in a cohort sampled during active COVID-19. The chain is built from TRBV5-8 and TRBJ2-4, with a tentative D call TRBD1 (5 bases). The CDR3 nucleotides read TGTGCCAGCAGCTTGGCGGGTCAGGGTCACATTCAGTACTTC. Protein: CASSLAGQGHIQYF.